A selection of T cell receptor beta chains follows, all from one sample in a study of control samples from healthy donors and cancer patients. This table comes from immunoSEQ multiplex PCR, and its TCRdb copy is limited to in-frame clones, with some not included. The table lists about 160,000 clones, 90% to 95% of them singletons. Specimen: PBMCs. The source is a man aged 60 to 69 with colorectal cancer. Each CDR3 is given with its conserved first and last residue. D genes are given only for firm matches. Rows may omit the clone size; those that give it use once, few, many or a size class.

d_call j_call cdr3_length clone_size v_call cdr3_nt cdr3_aa
NA TRBJ1-3 17 NA TRBV5-6 TGTGCCAGCAGCTTATTATACGACAGCATCTCTGGAAACACCATATATTTT CASSLLYDSISGNTIYF
NA TRBJ2-1 16 NA TRBV19 TGTGCCAGTAGTCTGGGAGGGGGGTTTTTGGACAATGAGCAGTTCTTC CASSLGGGFLDNEQFF
NA TRBJ1-2 9 NA TRBV23-1 TGCGCCAGCACCGGGGGCTACACCTTC CASTGGYTF
TRBD2 TRBJ2-3 15 NA TRBV11-2 TGTGCCAGCAGCTTAGATACAGCGGGGGGGCGGACGCAGTATTTT CASSLDTAGGRTQYF
NA TRBJ2-1 14 NA TRBV6-4 TGTGCCAGCAGTGACGGAGCTCTAGCGAATGAGCAGTTCTTC CASSDGALANEQFF
TRBD1 TRBJ1-2 15 NA TRBV7-2 TGTGCCAGCAGCTCCAGGACAGGGGGCTTCTATGGCTACACCTTC CASSSRTGGFYGYTF
TRBD1 TRBJ2-5 17 NA TRBV24-1 TGTGCCACCAGTGATCCACCGGGACAGGGGACGGGAGAGACCCAGTACTTC CATSDPPGQGTGETQYF
TRBD1 TRBJ1-3 14 NA TRBV25-1 TGTGCCAGCAGTGACTACAGGGGAGGAAACACCATATATTTT CASSDYRGGNTIYF
NA TRBJ2-3 12 NA TRBV5-1 TGCGCCAGCAGTCCACAAGCAGATACGCAGTATTTT CASSPQADTQYF
NA TRBJ2-2 12 NA TRBV24-1 TGTGCCACCAGTGATCGGACCGGGGAGCTGTTTTTT CATSDRTGELFF
NA TRBJ1-2 15 NA TRBV29-1 TGCAGCGTTGGGGGGTTGGGGACACCGAACTATGGCTACACCTTC CSVGGLGTPNYGYTF
NA TRBJ1-1 15 NA TRBV19 TGTGCCAGTAGTATTGGCGCCACGATTAACACTGAAGCTTTCTTT CASSIGATINTEAFF
TRBD1 TRBJ1-2 15 NA TRBV5-8 TGTGCCAGCAGCTCTGACAGGGAAGCTAACTATGGCTACACCTTC CASSSDREANYGYTF
TRBD2 TRBJ2-5 14 few TRBV5-1 TGCGCCAGCAGCTTAAGACCAGCGGGGGAGACCCAGTACTTC CASSLRPAGETQYF
NA TRBJ1-1 15 NA TRBV18 TGTGCCAGCTCACCACCGGGTAGGTGGGGCACTGAAGCTTTCTTT CASSPPGRWGTEAFF
NA TRBJ2-1 11 NA TRBV7-2 TGTGCCAGCAGCCAAAACTATGAGCAGTTCTTC CASSQNYEQFF
NA TRBJ1-2 15 NA TRBV6-2/TRBV6-3 TGTGCCAGCAGCCGCCTCACAGGGACTGGTAGTGGCTACACCTTC CASSRLTGTGSGYTF
NA TRBJ2-3 15 NA TRBV2 TGTGCCAGCAGCTATCAGGGGTTTAGCACAGATACGCAGTATTTT CASSYQGFSTDTQYF
TRBD1 TRBJ1-2 13 NA TRBV3-1/TRBV3-2 TGTGCCAGCAGCCAAGACGACAGGGTCGGCTACACCTTC CASSQDDRVGYTF
NA TRBJ1-5 15 NA TRBV7-2 TGTGCCAGCAGCCAGGGTTTTGGATACAATCAGCCCCAGCATTTT CASSQGFGYNQPQHF
TRBD1 TRBJ1-6 16 NA TRBV7-2 TGTGCCAGCAGCTTAGTGGAGACAGGGGTTCATTCACCCCTCCACTTT CASSLVETGVHSPLHF
NA TRBJ1-2 15 NA TRBV6-5 TGTGCCAGCGGGTCCACTAACCAGGCGCTGGGGAGCTACACCTTC CASGSTNQALGSYTF
NA TRBJ1-3 15 NA TRBV3-1/TRBV3-2 TGTGCCAGCAGCCTATCCGGGACACAAAGAAACACCATATATTTT CASSLSGTQRNTIYF
NA TRBJ1-2 15 NA TRBV2 TGTGCCAGCAGCGAACCCCAACAGCAGTACTATGGCTACACCTTC CASSEPQQQYYGYTF
NA TRBJ2-1 14 NA TRBV15 TGTGCCACCAGGGGGATAAGCTCCTACAATGAGCAGTTCTTC CATRGISSYNEQFF
NA TRBJ1-3 15 NA TRBV24-1 TGTGCCACCAGTGACCCCGCGGTCTCTGGAAACACCATATATTTT CATSDPAVSGNTIYF
NA TRBJ2-5 14 once TRBV7-9 TGTGCCAGCAGCTCCCGTATGGCCCAAGAGACCCAGTACTTC CASSSRMAQETQYF
TRBD1 TRBJ1-2 15 once TRBV5-1 TGCGCCAGCAGCTTGGATCCAGGGGGCTTTTATGGCTACACCTTC CASSLDPGGFYGYTF
TRBD2 TRBJ2-7 15 NA TRBV9 TGTGCCAGCAGCGTAGGTACGACTAGCTTGTACGAGCAGTACTTC CASSVGTTSLYEQYF
NA TRBJ2-7 17 NA TRBV10-3 TGTGCCATCAGCCCCTCTAAGACAGCCACAAGACCCTACGAGCAGTACTTC CAISPSKTATRPYEQYF
NA TRBJ1-1 16 NA TRBV5-1 TGCGCCAGCAGCTTGGGCTTCGGGGCTTTGAACACTGAAGCTTTCTTT CASSLGFGALNTEAFF
NA TRBJ1-1 12 NA TRBV12-3/TRBV12-4 TGTGCCAGCACCTTAGGGGGGACTGAAGCTTTCTTT CASTLGGTEAFF
TRBD1 TRBJ2-7 15 NA TRBV6-6 TGTGCCAGCAGTACCCGACAGGGGGCTTCATACGAGCAGTACTTC CASSTRQGASYEQYF
TRBD2 TRBJ2-7 15 NA TRBV5-1 TGCGCCAGCAGCTTACTAGCGGGGGGCCCCTACGAGCAGTACTTC CASSLLAGGPYEQYF
NA TRBJ1-1 15 NA TRBV5-1 TGCGCCAGCAGCTCCGGACAGACCTGGAACACTGAAGCTTTCTTT CASSSGQTWNTEAFF
NA TRBJ2-3 12 NA TRBV3-1/TRBV3-2 TGTGCCAGCAGCCTACGCACAGATACGCAGTATTTT CASSLRTDTQYF
NA TRBJ1-2 12 NA TRBV12-3/TRBV12-4 TGTGCCAGCAGTTTCAGGGGTGGTGGCTACACCTTC CASSFRGGGYTF
NA TRBJ2-3 14 NA TRBV5-1 TGCGCCAGCAGCCCTAGACAGCGCACAGATACGCAGTATTTT CASSPRQRTDTQYF
NA TRBJ1-1 15 NA TRBV10-3 TGTGCCATCAGTGACTCGGACACCTTGAACACTGAAGCTTTCTTT CAISDSDTLNTEAFF
NA TRBJ1-4 13 NA TRBV10-3 TGTGCCACGCACTCCGTAGGCGGTGAAAAACTGTTTTTT CATHSVGGEKLFF
NA TRBJ1-2 15 NA TRBV5-1 TGCGCCAGCAGCATCGGGACGGACGGACTCTATGGCTACACCTTC CASSIGTDGLYGYTF
NA TRBJ2-2 15 once TRBV7-8 TGTGCCAGCAGCTTAGCGGCGGGACACACCGGGGAGCTGTTTTTT CASSLAAGHTGELFF
NA TRBJ2-2 15 NA TRBV9 TGTGCCAGCAGCGTAGCAGATACATCGACCGGGGAGCTGTTTTTT CASSVADTSTGELFF
NA TRBJ2-7 14 once TRBV19 TGTGCCAGTAGTATCCGGGGAATGTCGGACGAGCAGTACTTC CASSIRGMSDEQYF
NA TRBJ1-2 13 NA TRBV7-2 TGTGCCAGCAGCGATGGACAGTACTATGGCTACACCTTC CASSDGQYYGYTF
TRBD1 TRBJ2-7 16 NA TRBV4-3 TGCGCCAGCAGCCAAGAGCTCGACAGGGGGCCCGACGAGCAGTACTTC CASSQELDRGPDEQYF